This T cell receptor beta chain was captured by sequencing in a study of shared clonotypes between healthy human individuals. Regarding the study as a whole: The study generally estimated greater richness for naive than memory subsets.

As handled by the study authors: From ImmunoSEQ came sequences covering only the junction and carrying no quality scores, so filtering differed. Here immunoSEQ multiplex PCR was the method, and the copy in TCRdb shows in-frame clones only, minus some. The V and J calls and clone size come from that table; D and trimming were worked out from the DNA. The profile shows around 600,000 clones, approximately 95% of them singletons. CD8 cells classed as naive were CD45RO-negative and positively selected for CCR7, excluding terminally differentiated effector memory CD45RA+ cells. Comment on this clone: Its target is not known.

Per germline, CDR1 KGHSH and CDR2 LQKENI. The CDR3 runs 14 residues. V was clipped by 3 bases and J by 5 bases; unmatched bases: 4. Input material: naive CD8+ T cells sorted from blood. The rearrangement joins TRBV18 to TRBJ2-1; 7 positions match TRBD1. This TCR was sampled from a woman between 25 and 40 years old in good health. CDR3 sequence: CASSPPDRHNEQFF. The CDR3 DNA reads as TGTGCCAGCTCACCTCCGGACAGGCACAATGAGCAGTTCTTC. Using reference TRBV18 and TRBJ2-1 for the parts outside the CDR3, the full variable domain is NAGVMQNPRHLVRRRGQEARLRCSPMKGHSHVYWYRQLPEEGLKFMVYLQKENIIDESGMPKERFSAEFPKEGPSILRIQQVVRGDSAAYFCASSPPDRHNEQFFGPGTRLTVL.